This T cell receptor (beta chain) was recovered during a study of blood T cells in healthy people across ages. This CDR3 has 15 amino acids. V lost 6 bases and J lost 7; bases outside the gene matches: 14. Per germline, CDR1 MRHNA and CDR2 SNTAGT. The study's findings and limits: As age increased, TCR beta diversity per million T cells fell in a roughly linear fashion.

As for this clonotype: Its target is not known.

Primers used in a second PCR of about 7 to 12 cycles were a sample-barcoded 5' primer and a J-beta primer mix. Each cDNA molecule carried a tag from a template-switch adaptor that contained 12 random nucleotides. From the 5' RACE reads, TCRdb called clonotypes with MiXCR, one entry per CDR3 protein. The repertoire holds 1.5 million to 2 million distinct CDR3 sequences, with roughly 28% as singletons. Sample: blood. This sequence was found in a woman under 40 in good health. The chain links TRBV6-4 to TRBJ1-2, with 7 nucleotides matching TRBD1. CDR3 protein: CASSTGGGGAGGYTF. Here the CDR3 DNA reads TGTGCCAGCAGCACTGGAGGAGGGGGCGCGGGTGGCTACACCTTC.